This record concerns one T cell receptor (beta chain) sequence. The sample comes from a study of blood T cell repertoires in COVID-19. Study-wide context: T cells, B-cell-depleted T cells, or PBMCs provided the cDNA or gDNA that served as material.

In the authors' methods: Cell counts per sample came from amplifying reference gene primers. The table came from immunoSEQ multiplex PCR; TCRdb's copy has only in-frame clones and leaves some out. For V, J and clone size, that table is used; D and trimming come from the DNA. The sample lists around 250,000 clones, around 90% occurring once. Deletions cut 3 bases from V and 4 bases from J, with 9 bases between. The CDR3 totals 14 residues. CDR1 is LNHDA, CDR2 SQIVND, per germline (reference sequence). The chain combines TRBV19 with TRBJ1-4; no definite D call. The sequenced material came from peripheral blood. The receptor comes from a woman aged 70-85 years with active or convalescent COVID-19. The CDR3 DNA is TGTGCCAGTAGTATTCCCGGGGTTAATGAAAAACTGTTTTTT. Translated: CASSIPGVNEKLFF.